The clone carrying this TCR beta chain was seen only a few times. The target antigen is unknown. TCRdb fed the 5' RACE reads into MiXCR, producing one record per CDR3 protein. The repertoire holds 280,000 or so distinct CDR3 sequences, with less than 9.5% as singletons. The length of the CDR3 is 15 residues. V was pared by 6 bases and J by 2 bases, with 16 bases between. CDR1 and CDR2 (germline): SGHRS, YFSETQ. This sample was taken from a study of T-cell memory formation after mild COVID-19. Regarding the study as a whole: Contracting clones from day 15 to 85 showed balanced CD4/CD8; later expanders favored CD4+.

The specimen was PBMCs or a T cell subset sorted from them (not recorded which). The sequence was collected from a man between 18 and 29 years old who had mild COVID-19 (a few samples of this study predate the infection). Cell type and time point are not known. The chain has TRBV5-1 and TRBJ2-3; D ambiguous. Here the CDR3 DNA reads TGCGCCAGCACCAACGCCCCGGTACCCACAGATACGCAGTATTTT. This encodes CASTNAPVPTDTQYF.